Listed below are T cell receptor beta chains from one sample, sequenced in a study of T cell responses to AZD1222 COVID-19 vaccine. The repertoire was sequenced with immunoSEQ multiplex PCR; TCRdb's copy has only in-frame clones and lacks some. Of roughly 70,000 clones listed, about 88% are singletons. The source material was peripheral blood, sampled 28 days after the second dose of the MenACWY control vaccine. The receptors shown here come from an adult who received the MenACWY meningococcal vaccine as a control. Both conserved end residues are part of each CDR3. D genes are given only for firm matches. Clone size appears in some rows only: once, few, many, or a class for an expanded clone.

V	J	size	D	DNA	CDR3
TRBV2	TRBJ2-1	NA	NA	TGTGCCAGCAGTGTTACGCTAGGGGGAAATGAGCAGTTCTTC	CASSVTLGGNEQFF
TRBV6-5	TRBJ1-6	NA	NA	TGTGCCAGCAGTTCGCAGCGGTGGTCACCCCTCCACTTT	CASSSQRWSPLHF
TRBV30	TRBJ1-3	NA	NA	TGTGCCTGGAGTGACCAGGCCTACTCTGGAAACACCATATATTTT	CAWSDQAYSGNTIYF
TRBV6-5	TRBJ1-4	once	NA	TGTGCCAGCAGTCCTCCGGGCCTCCTTAATGAAAAACTGTTTTTT	CASSPPGLLNEKLFF
TRBV12-3/TRBV12-4	TRBJ1-5	NA	NA	TGTGCCACCGGACCTAGCAATCAGCCCCAGCATTTT	CATGPSNQPQHF
TRBV9	TRBJ1-1	NA	TRBD1	TGTGCCAGCAGCGTAGCTCCCCAGGGGGTGAACACTGAAGCTTTCTTT	CASSVAPQGVNTEAFF
TRBV10-3	TRBJ1-1	NA	NA	TGTGCCATCAGTGAGTCGGAGCTCTTGAACACTGAAGCTTTCTTT	CAISESELLNTEAFF
TRBV27	TRBJ1-1	NA	TRBD1	TGTGCCAGCAGCTCCCCTCACAGGGGAGAAACTGAAGCTTTCTTT	CASSSPHRGETEAFF
TRBV24-1	TRBJ2-7	once	TRBD1	TGTGCCACCAGTGATCGACAGGGAACGCAGTACTTC	CATSDRQGTQYF
TRBV28	TRBJ1-2	NA	NA	TGTGCCAGCAGTTTATCCCCAGACTATGGCTACACCTTC	CASSLSPDYGYTF
TRBV19	TRBJ2-5	NA	NA	TGTGCCAGTAGTAAAGGGCCAGGGATTAGAGAGACCCAGTACTTC	CASSKGPGIRETQYF
TRBV20-1	TRBJ2-7	NA	NA	TGCAGGGACAGCCTTTACGAGCAGTACTTC	CRDSLYEQYF
TRBV10-3	TRBJ1-3	once	NA	TGTGCCACCCGAGCGTACACAGGAAACTCTGGAAACACCATATATTTT	CATRAYTGNSGNTIYF
TRBV11-2	TRBJ1-2	NA	NA	TGTGCCAGCAGCCCTAGGCAGGACGCAAACTATGGCTACACCTTC	CASSPRQDANYGYTF
TRBV5-8	TRBJ1-1	NA	NA	TGTGCCAGCAGCTACCGCCGAGAGAACACTGAAGCTTTCTTT	CASSYRRENTEAFF
TRBV18	TRBJ1-2	NA	NA	TGTGCCAGCTCACCACCCTTTCAGTATGGCTACACCTTC	CASSPPFQYGYTF
TRBV5-8	TRBJ1-5	NA	NA	TGTGCCAGCAGCTTGGAACAGCCCCAGCATTTT	CASSLEQPQHF
TRBV27	TRBJ1-5	NA	NA	TGTGCCAGCAGTTCTTCCCGAAATCAGCCCCAGCATTTT	CASSSSRNQPQHF
TRBV7-2	TRBJ2-3	NA	NA	TGTGCCAGCAGCTTGGGTAGCGCTAATTTGGGAGATACGCAGTATTTT	CASSLGSANLGDTQYF
TRBV28	TRBJ1-2	NA	NA	TGTGCCAGCAGTTTCGGCCTATTGTATGGCTACACCTTC	CASSFGLLYGYTF
TRBV5-1	TRBJ1-1	NA	NA	TGCGCCAGCAGTTGGGTCAGGGGCTACATGAACACTGAAGCTTTCTTT	CASSWVRGYMNTEAFF
TRBV10-2	TRBJ1-1	NA	NA	TGCGCCAGCACTGCGGACTATGGGGCTGAAGCTTTCTTT	CASTADYGAEAFF
TRBV29-1	TRBJ1-1	NA	NA	TGCAGCGTTGCACAGAGAAGCATCAACACTGAAGCTTTCTTT	CSVAQRSINTEAFF
TRBV9	TRBJ1-1	once	TRBD1	TGTGCCAGCAGCCCCCGACAGGGGTTGGTCGCTTTCTTT	CASSPRQGLVAFF
TRBV19	TRBJ2-2	NA	NA	TGTGCCAGTCGTCCGGGCTACTCAGGTGGGGAGCTGTTTTTT	CASRPGYSGGELFF
TRBV28	TRBJ2-7	NA	NA	TGTGCCAGCAGTTTAGGGCACGAGCAGTACTTC	CASSLGHEQYF
TRBV4-3	TRBJ1-6	NA	TRBD1	TGCGCCAGCAGCCAAGATGCCAGGGGGCGGAATTCACCCCTCCACTTT	CASSQDARGRNSPLHF
TRBV19	TRBJ2-1	few	NA	TGTGCCAGTAGGGGGAGGAGCTCCTACAATGAGCAGTTCTTC	CASRGRSSYNEQFF
TRBV20-1	TRBJ1-2	NA	NA	TGCAGTGCTCCCACCGGGTCTGGCTACACCTTC	CSAPTGSGYTF
TRBV19	TRBJ2-5	medium-sized	NA	TGTGCCAGTAGTATGGGGTCCCAAGAGACCCAGTACTTC	CASSMGSQETQYF
TRBV2	TRBJ2-3	NA	NA	TGTGCCAGCAGGCAGGGTTTCAGCACAGATACGCAGTATTTT	CASRQGFSTDTQYF
TRBV10-3	TRBJ1-2	NA	NA	TGTGCCATCAGTTTACAGGTTCACTATGGCTACACCTTC	CAISLQVHYGYTF
TRBV7-2	TRBJ1-1	NA	TRBD1	TGTGCCAGCAGCTCGATGGGACAGGGGAACACTGAAGCTTTCTTT	CASSSMGQGNTEAFF
TRBV7-8	TRBJ1-2	NA	NA	TGTGCCAGCAGCCCCGGGCGCGTCCTGGGCTATGGCTACACCTTC	CASSPGRVLGYGYTF
TRBV19	TRBJ2-7	NA	TRBD1	TGTGCCAGTAGCATTCAGACAGGGGGCAACGAGCAGTACTTC	CASSIQTGGNEQYF
TRBV5-1	TRBJ1-2	NA	NA	TGCGCCAGCAGCTTTTCCGGGACACAAGCTGTTGGCTACACCTTC	CASSFSGTQAVGYTF
TRBV28	TRBJ2-3	NA	TRBD2	TGTGCCAGCACAGCCTCGGGGGGGGGCACAGATACGCAGTATTTT	CASTASGGGTDTQYF
TRBV3-1/TRBV3-2	TRBJ1-5	NA	TRBD1	TGTGCCAGCAGTCGGACAGGTCAGCCCCAGCATTTT	CASSRTGQPQHF
TRBV28	TRBJ2-7	NA	NA	TGTGCCAGCAGTTTATTCCGGTACGAGCAGTACTTC	CASSLFRYEQYF
TRBV27	TRBJ2-3	NA	NA	TGTGCCAGCAGTCCATTCAGGGGTGCAGATACGCAGTATTTT	CASSPFRGADTQYF
TRBV30	TRBJ2-3	NA	NA	TGTGCCTGGAGTGCCCAGTTAGATACGCAGTATTTT	CAWSAQLDTQYF
TRBV28	TRBJ2-3	NA	TRBD2	TGTGCCAGCAGACCGGGACTACACTTCACAGATACGCAGTATTTT	CASRPGLHFTDTQYF
TRBV3-1/TRBV3-2	TRBJ1-1	NA	TRBD1	TGTGCCAGCAGCCAAGAGGCAGGGGGCACTGAAGCTTTCTTT	CASSQEAGGTEAFF
TRBV11-3	TRBJ2-2	NA	TRBD2	TGTGCCAGCAGCTTAATGGCCGGGACTAGCGCCGGGGAGCTGTTTTTT	CASSLMAGTSAGELFF
TRBV28	TRBJ2-7	NA	NA	TGTGCCAGCAGTTCCGACACGAGGTCCTACGAGCAGTACTTC	CASSSDTRSYEQYF
TRBV7-2	TRBJ1-5	NA	NA	TGTGCCAGCAGCTTAACAGGCCATCAGCCCCAGCATTTT	CASSLTGHQPQHF
TRBV5-1	TRBJ2-3	NA	NA	TGCGCCAGCAGCTTGGCAGGGCAGGTAGCAGATACGCAGTATTTT	CASSLAGQVADTQYF
TRBV9	TRBJ2-3	NA	NA	TGTGCCAGCACCCGTGGTGCAGGCGACACAGATACGCAGTATTTT	CASTRGAGDTDTQYF
TRBV19	TRBJ1-3	few	NA	TGTGCCAGTAGTTGGGTCGGAAACACCATATATTTT	CASSWVGNTIYF